Below, 29 T cell receptor beta chains from the same sample are listed, as sequenced in a study of cytomegalovirus exposure and HLA in healthy donors. 13 Jbeta primers and 60 Vbeta primers were used for the PCR. Clones were read by immunoSEQ multiplex PCR, and TCRdb kept only the in-frame ones, dropping some. The table includes fewer than 150,000 clones, 70% to 85% detected once. The material sequenced was PBMCs. Every receptor here comes from a man aged 40-55 years in good health and CMV-seropositive.

V is TRBV6-4 and J is TRBJ2-1; 9 bases fit TRBD2. CDR3 length: 16 residues. Losses at the gene ends were 0 bases for V and 2 bases for J; bases not matched to a gene: 2. Germline lookup yields CDR1 MRHNA and CDR2 SNTAGT. This chain's CDR3 is CASSDSVAGAYNEQFF. CDR3 sequence (DNA): TGTGCCAGCAGTGACTCCGTAGCGGGAGCCTACAATGAGCAGTTCTTC.

The rearrangement uses TRBV2 and TRBJ1-2, with no clear D. The germline gives CDR1 SNHLY, CDR2 FYNNEI. This CDR3 is 12 amino acids long. The ends were cut back, 6 bases at V and 4 bases at J, with 9 bases in the middle. The CDR3 region has the DNA TGTGCCAGCAGGGAGACCTTCTATGGCTACACCTTC. It translates to CASRETFYGYTF.

A few counts support this clone. The chain employs TRBV28 and TRBJ1-1; TRBD1 matches at 7 bases. The CDR3 is made up of 14 amino acids. CDR1 and CDR2 (germline): MDHEN, SYDVKM. V lost 5 bases and J lost 5; bases outside the gene matches: 8. Written as DNA, the CDR3 is TGTGCCAGCAGTCTCCCCGGGACAGTGACTGAAGCTTTCTTT. Amino acid sequence: CASSLPGTVTEAFF.

This clone was recorded once. This chain connects TRBV6-5 to TRBJ2-2, with D possibly matching TRBD2 (6 bases). CDR1 MNHEY and CDR2 SVGAGI come from the germline V gene. The CDR3 extends over 15 amino acids. V lost 4 bases to trimming and J lost 4 bases, with 13 bases between them. In nucleotides, the CDR3 is TGTGCCAGCAGTTCCACTAGGGGAGGCACCGGGGAGCTGTTTTTT. Translation gives CASSSTRGGTGELFF.

CDR3 in DNA: TGTGCCAGCAGCCCCTCAGGCACCTACCAAGAGACCCAGTACTTC. It translates to CASSPSGTYQETQYF. This chain connects TRBV9 to TRBJ2-5; no definite D call. The CDR3 contains 15 residues. Germline CDR1 and CDR2: SGDLS and YYNGEE. V lost 4 bases and J lost 0, with 13 bases in between.

CDR3 residues: CAWWPGQGDSPLHF. CDR3 sequence (DNA): TGTGCCTGGTGGCCGGGACAGGGTGATTCACCCCTCCACTTT. The chain recombines TRBV30 with TRBJ1-6, with 9 bases aligning to TRBD1. V shed 5 bases, J shed 8 bases, and the junction held 7 bases outside the gene matches. This CDR3 has 14 amino acids. Germline values: CDR1 GTSNPN, CDR2 SVGIG (reference sequence).

The V call is TRBV27, the J call TRBJ2-7, with TRBD1 identical over 9 bases. The CDR3 loop spans 17 amino acids. Germline trimming cut 4 bases from V and 5 bases from J; bases unmatched to any gene: 15. The germline CDR1 and CDR2 sequences are MNHEY and SMNVEV (reference sequence). CDR3 protein: CASSYQPTGGRLNEQYF. In DNA, the CDR3 is TGTGCCAGCAGTTACCAACCCACAGGGGGCAGGTTAAACGAGCAGTACTTC.

This clone showed up just once. The rearrangement joins TRBV20-1 to TRBJ1-5, with no clear D. Germline loops: CDR1 DFQATT, CDR2 SNEGSKA (reference sequence). Deletions cut 4 bases from V and 6 bases from J, with 7 bases between. This CDR3 region has 11 residues. CDR3 bases: TGCAGTGCTAAAGGCGGTCAGCCCCAGCATTTT. It codes for CSAKGGQPQHF.

This rearrangement joins TRBV14 to TRBJ2-3; TRBD1 agrees at 9 bases. V lost 4 bases to trimming and J lost 1 base; unmatched junction nucleotides: 9. Germline-derived CDR1 and CDR2 are SGHDN and FVKESK. CDR3 size: 17 residues. This CDR3 is CASSPYRGRGGTDTQYF. The CDR3 region has the DNA TGTGCCAGCAGCCCTTACAGGGGGCGAGGGGGCACAGATACGCAGTATTTT.

The chain employs TRBV12-5 and TRBJ1-2, with TRBD1 identical over 9 bases. With 4 bases clipped from V and 4 bases from J, the junction kept 4 bases outside the gene matches. CDR3 length: 14 residues. Germline CDR1 reads LGHNT; CDR2 reads FRNRAP. The CDR3 spells CASGSGQGSYGYTF. The DNA of the CDR3 is TGTGCTAGTGGTTCGGGACAGGGTTCCTATGGCTACACCTTC. Full variable domain (rest looked up from reference TRBV12-5 and TRBJ1-2): DARVTQTPRHKVTEMGQEVTMRCQPILGHNTVFWYRQTMMQGLELLAYFRNRAPLDDSGMPKDRFSAEMPDATLATLKIQPSEPRDSAVYFCASGSGQGSYGYTFGSGTRLTVV.

This chain joins TRBV7-6 and TRBJ2-2, with 7 bases fitting TRBD1. Looked up from germline, CDR1 is SGHVS and CDR2 is FNYEAQ. This CDR3 is built from 13 residues. Trimming removed 5 bases from V and 6 bases from J; junction bases left unmatched: 3. The CDR3 spells CASSTQGSGELFF. In DNA, the CDR3 is TGTGCCAGCAGCACACAGGGGTCCGGGGAGCTGTTTTTT.

The chain couples TRBV6-1 to TRBJ1-6, with a possible D match to TRBD1 (5 bases). The V and J ends lost 7 bases and 9 bases respectively, with 16 bases between them. This CDR3 comprises 14 residues. Germline values: CDR1 MNHNS, CDR2 SASEGT. CDR3: CASKSGKGGSPLHF. CDR3 DNA sequence: TGTGCCAGCAAGTCAGGGAAGGGTGGTTCACCCCTCCACTTT.

V is TRBV11-2 and J is TRBJ2-5; D call uncertain. Trimming stripped 5 bases from V and 1 base from J, with 11 bases between. Germline V CDR1 and CDR2: SGHAT, FQNNGV. The CDR3 has 14 amino acids. The CDR3: CASSPIAGQETQYF. DNA of the CDR3: TGTGCCAGCAGCCCCATAGCCGGCCAAGAGACCCAGTACTTC. The entire variable domain, with the rest obtained from reference TRBV11-2 and TRBJ2-5, is as follows: EAGVAQSPRYKIIEKRQSVAFWCNPISGHATLYWYQQILGQGPKLLIQFQNNGVVDDSQLPKDRFSAERLKGVDSTLKIQPAKLEDSAVYLCASSPIAGQETQYFGPGTRLLVL.

This chain links TRBV6-6 with TRBJ2-7; 7 nucleotides line up with TRBD1. V lost 5 bases, J lost 3 bases, and 7 bases stayed unmatched. This CDR3 has 14 amino acids. Germline V gene sequence: CDR1 MNHNY, CDR2 SVGAGI (reference sequence). The CDR3 bases are TGTGCCAGCAGTGGGACAGTTACTTACTACGAGCAGTACTTC. Its translation: CASSGTVTYYEQYF.

The V and J genes are TRBV5-1 and TRBJ1-2; 7 nucleotides line up with TRBD1. Germline V gene lookup returns CDR1 SGHRS and CDR2 YFSETQ. This CDR3 spans 14 amino acids. Germline trimming cut 0 bases from V and 7 bases from J; bases unmatched to any gene: 6. CDR3 bases: TGCGCCAGCAGCTTGGACAGGGGCCGATGTGGCTACACCTTC. As protein: CASSLDRGRCGYTF. The full variable domain, rest sourced from reference TRBV5-1 and TRBJ1-2, is KAGVTQTPRYLIKTRGQQVTLSCSPISGHRSVSWYQQTPGQGLQFLFEYFSETQRNKGNFPGRFSGRQFSNSRSEMNVSTLELGDSALYLCASSLDRGRCGYTFGSGTRLTVV.

The chain employs TRBV19 and TRBJ1-2; D gene uncertain. V was clipped by 3 bases and J by 6 bases, with 5 bases between them. The CDR3 is 11 residues long. Per the germline V gene, CDR1 is LNHDA and CDR2 is SQIVND (reference sequence). This CDR3 reads CASSIGNGYTF. DNA for the CDR3: TGTGCCAGTAGTATTGGCAATGGCTACACCTTC.

The J gene is TRBJ2-7, the V gene TRBV9; D perhaps matches TRBD1 (5 bases). The CDR3 runs 15 residues. The germline gives CDR1 SGDLS, CDR2 YYNGEE. Trimming took 2 bases from V and 1 from J, leaving 13 bases between them. The CDR3 is CASSVAGYESYEQYF. The CDR3, as DNA: TGTGCCAGCAGCGTGGCAGGGTATGAATCCTACGAGCAGTACTTC. The complete variable domain, with remaining parts taken from reference TRBV9 and TRBJ2-7, reads DSGVTQTPKHLITATGQRVTLRCSPRSGDLSVYWYQQSLDQGLQFLIQYYNGEERAKGNILERFSAQQFPDLHSELNLSSLELGDSALYFCASSVAGYESYEQYFGPGTRLTVT.

This clone occurred once. This chain uses TRBV11-3 with TRBJ2-2, with 12 bases fitting TRBD2. The CDR3 covers 18 residues. V trimming: 1 base; J trimming: 6 bases; junction bases outside the gene matches: 9. The germline V gene has CDR1 SGHNT and CDR2 YENEEA. Here the CDR3 reads CASSLALAGGPSAGELFF. For the CDR3, the DNA is TGTGCCAGCAGCTTAGCGCTAGCGGGGGGGCCTTCTGCCGGGGAGCTGTTTTTT.

The chain carries TRBV7-2 and TRBJ1-2; a possible D gene is TRBD1 (6 bases). The germline CDR1 and CDR2 sequences are SGHTA and FQGNSA. This CDR3 is built from 16 residues. Trimming stripped 1 base from V and 4 bases from J, with 16 bases between. The DNA for the CDR3 is TGTGCCAGCAGCTTAGGAATGCCCCAGGGGAGCTATGGCTACACCTTC. Protein sequence: CASSLGMPQGSYGYTF.

The V gene is TRBV6-5, the J gene TRBJ2-1, with D perhaps matching TRBD1 (7 bases). V lost 0 bases and J 5 bases, leaving 11 bases between the germline ends. This CDR3 is 15 amino acids long. Germline V gene lookup returns CDR1 MNHEY and CDR2 SVGAGI. The CDR3 DNA sequence: TGTGCCAGCAGTTACTCCGGAGGGGGCCACAATGAGCAGTTCTTC. Protein product: CASSYSGGGHNEQFF.

This CDR3 is CASTTSGGTYDRYF. CDR3 nucleotides: TGTGCCAGCACGACTAGCGGGGGAACCTACGATCGATACTTC. This sequence joins TRBV2 and TRBJ2-7, with 12 bases identical to TRBD2. Germline V gene sequence: CDR1 SNHLY, CDR2 FYNNEI. The CDR3 runs 14 residues. The V gene end was trimmed by 7 bases and the J gene end by 13 bases; junction bases not matched to a gene: 14.

DNA for the CDR3: TGTGCCAGCAGCTTACGAGGGGGAGAGACCCAGTACTTC. Its translation is CASSLRGGETQYF. The chain employs TRBV7-8 and TRBJ2-5, with D possibly TRBD1 on 6 matching bases. Germline CDR1 SGHVS, CDR2 FQNEAQ. Trimming cost V 2 bases and J 4 bases, with 8 bases left between them. The CDR3 runs 13 residues.

This clone was observed once. J is TRBJ1-4 and V is TRBV6-5; perhaps TRBD1 as D (5 bases). Germline values: CDR1 MNHEY, CDR2 SVGAGI. V was shortened by 6 bases and J by 5 bases, with 16 bases between the two germline ends. The CDR3 spans 15 residues. CDR3 coding DNA: TGTGCCAGCAGACCTTTCGACAGTTCCAATGAAAAACTGTTTTTT. Translation gives CASRPFDSSNEKLFF.

The count of this clone is one. The V gene is TRBV19, the J gene TRBJ1-3; no clear D gene. CDR1 is LNHDA, CDR2 SQIVND, per germline (reference sequence). This CDR3 contains 14 residues. The V end was cut by 3 bases, the J end by 1 base, with 7 bases between. As DNA, the CDR3 is TGTGCCAGTAGTATCCAGTCATCTGGAAACACCATATATTTT. It codes for CASSIQSSGNTIYF.

V and J are TRBV27 and TRBJ1-6; D ambiguous. The germline CDR1 and CDR2 sequences are MNHEY and SMNVEV (reference sequence). This CDR3 has 13 residues. V lost 6 bases and J lost 9, with 12 bases in between. This chain's CDR3 is CASRPFRVSPLHF. CDR3 in DNA: TGTGCCAGCAGGCCTTTTCGGGTTTCACCCCTCCACTTT.

The rearrangement links TRBV7-9 to TRBJ2-3; D remains unclear. Trimming left V 0 bases short and J 3 bases short, with 10 bases between. Germline V gives CDR1 SEHNR, CDR2 FQNEAQ (reference sequence). The CDR3 is made up of 15 amino acids. CDR3 sequence reads: CASSLAAFPTDTQYF. The CDR3 DNA reads as TGTGCCAGCAGCTTAGCAGCATTCCCAACAGATACGCAGTATTTT.

V and J are TRBV5-1 and TRBJ2-5; D is possibly TRBD1 (5 bases). V gave up 6 bases and J gave up 5 bases, with 23 bases separating them. The germline CDR1 and CDR2 sequences are SGHRS and YFSETQ. The CDR3 length is 16 residues. CDR3: CASTAYESGFRETQYF. CDR3 DNA: TGCGCCAGCACCGCTTATGAATCAGGGTTTCGTGAGACCCAGTACTTC.

This clone was observed a handful of times. The chain carries TRBV29-1 and TRBJ2-7, with TRBD1 matching over 7 bases. J lost 3 bases, V lost 6 bases, and 11 bases had no gene match. Germline V gives CDR1 SQVTM, CDR2 ANQGSEA. This CDR3 is 14 amino acids long. The CDR3 spells CSVWGTGTDYEQYF. CDR3 sequence (DNA): TGCAGCGTGTGGGGTACCGGGACAGACTACGAGCAGTACTTC.

The chain uses TRBV11-2 and TRBJ1-5, with 7 bases matching TRBD1. This CDR3 spans 14 amino acids. The J segment lost 8 bases and the V segment lost 5 bases, leaving 9 bases of the junction unmatched. Germline V gene lookup returns CDR1 SGHAT and CDR2 FQNNGV. This CDR3 reads CASSPLQGTEPQHF. CDR3 nucleotides: TGTGCCAGCAGCCCCTTACAGGGGACGGAGCCCCAGCATTTT.